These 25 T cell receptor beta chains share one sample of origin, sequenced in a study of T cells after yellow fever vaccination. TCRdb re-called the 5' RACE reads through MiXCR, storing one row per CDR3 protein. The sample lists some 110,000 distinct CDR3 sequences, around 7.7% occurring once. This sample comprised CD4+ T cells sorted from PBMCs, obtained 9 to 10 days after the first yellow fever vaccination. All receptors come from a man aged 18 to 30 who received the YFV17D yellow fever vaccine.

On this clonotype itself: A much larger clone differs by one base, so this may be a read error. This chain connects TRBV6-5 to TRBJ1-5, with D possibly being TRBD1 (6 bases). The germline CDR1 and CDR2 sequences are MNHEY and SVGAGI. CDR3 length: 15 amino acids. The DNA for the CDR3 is TGTGTCAGCCAGTACTTCAGGGGCACCCATCAGCCCCAGCATTTT. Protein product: CVSQYFRGTHQPQHF.

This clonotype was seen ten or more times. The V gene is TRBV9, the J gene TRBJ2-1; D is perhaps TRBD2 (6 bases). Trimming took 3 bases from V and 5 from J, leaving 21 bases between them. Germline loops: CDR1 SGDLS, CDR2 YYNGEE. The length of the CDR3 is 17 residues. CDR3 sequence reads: CASSETGRWGRNNEQFF. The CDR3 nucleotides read TGTGCCAGCAGCGAGACGGGGAGGTGGGGAAGGAACAATGAGCAGTTCTTC.

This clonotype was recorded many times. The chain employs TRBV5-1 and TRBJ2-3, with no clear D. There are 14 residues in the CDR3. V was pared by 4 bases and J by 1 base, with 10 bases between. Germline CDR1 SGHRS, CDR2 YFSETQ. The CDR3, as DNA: TGCGCCAGCAGCCCGGGCGCCGGCACAGATACGCAGTATTTT. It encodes CASSPGAGTDTQYF.

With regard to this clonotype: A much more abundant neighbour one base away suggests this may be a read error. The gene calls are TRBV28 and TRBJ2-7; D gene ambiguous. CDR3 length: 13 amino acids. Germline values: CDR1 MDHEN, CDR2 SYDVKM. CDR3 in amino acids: CASRNSDSYQQYV. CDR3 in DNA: TGTGCCAGCAGGAACAGTGATTCCTACCAGCAGTACGTC.

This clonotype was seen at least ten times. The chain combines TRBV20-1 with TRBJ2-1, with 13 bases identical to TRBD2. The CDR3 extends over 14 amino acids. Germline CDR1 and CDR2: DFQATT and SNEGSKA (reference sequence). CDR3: CSLLTSGGAGEQFF. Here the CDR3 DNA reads TGCAGCCTACTAACTAGCGGGGGGGCGGGTGAGCAGTTCTTC.

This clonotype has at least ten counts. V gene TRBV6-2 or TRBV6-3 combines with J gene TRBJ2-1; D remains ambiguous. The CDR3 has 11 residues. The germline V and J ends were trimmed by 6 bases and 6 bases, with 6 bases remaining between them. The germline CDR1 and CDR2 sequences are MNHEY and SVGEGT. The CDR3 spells CASSQVNEQFF. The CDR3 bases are TGTGCCAGCAGCCAGGTCAATGAGCAGTTCTTC.

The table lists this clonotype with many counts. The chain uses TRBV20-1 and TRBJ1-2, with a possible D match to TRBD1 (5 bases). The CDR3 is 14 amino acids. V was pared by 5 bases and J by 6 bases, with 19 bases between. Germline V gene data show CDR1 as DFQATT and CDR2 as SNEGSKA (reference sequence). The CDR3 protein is CSAGGVGGINGYTF. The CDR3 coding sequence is TGCAGTGCTGGAGGGGTTGGGGGAATCAATGGCTACACCTTC.

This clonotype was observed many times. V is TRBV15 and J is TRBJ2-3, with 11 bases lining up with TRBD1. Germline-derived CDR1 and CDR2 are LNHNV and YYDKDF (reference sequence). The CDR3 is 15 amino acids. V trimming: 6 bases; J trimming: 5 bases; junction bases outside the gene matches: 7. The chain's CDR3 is CATRWTGGAIDTQYF. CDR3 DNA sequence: TGTGCCACCAGGTGGACAGGGGGCGCGATAGATACGCAGTATTTT.

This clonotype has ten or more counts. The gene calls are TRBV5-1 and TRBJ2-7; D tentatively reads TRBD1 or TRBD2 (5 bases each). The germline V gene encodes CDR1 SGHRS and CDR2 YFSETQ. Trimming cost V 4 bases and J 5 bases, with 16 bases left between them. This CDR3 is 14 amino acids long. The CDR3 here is CASSRPGNRNEQYF. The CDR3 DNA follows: TGCGCCAGCAGCCGGCCGGGGAACAGGAACGAGCAGTACTTC. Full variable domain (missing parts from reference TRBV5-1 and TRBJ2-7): KAGVTQTPRYLIKTRGQQVTLSCSPISGHRSVSWYQQTPGQGLQFLFEYFSETQRNKGNFPGRFSGRQFSNSRSEMNVSTLELGDSALYLCASSRPGNRNEQYFGPGTRLTVT.

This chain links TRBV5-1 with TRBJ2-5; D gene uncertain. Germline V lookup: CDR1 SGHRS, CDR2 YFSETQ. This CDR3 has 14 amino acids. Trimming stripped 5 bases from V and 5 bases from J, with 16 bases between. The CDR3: CASSPGRVGETQYF. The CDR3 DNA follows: TGCGCCAGCAGTCCCGGCCGGGTCGGGGAGACCCAGTACTTC.

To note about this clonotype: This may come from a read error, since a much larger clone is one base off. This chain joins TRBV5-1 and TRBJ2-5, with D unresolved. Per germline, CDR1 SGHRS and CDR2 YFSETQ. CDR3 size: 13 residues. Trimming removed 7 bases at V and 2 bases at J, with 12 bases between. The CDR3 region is CASGLLRQETQYF. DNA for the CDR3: TGCGCCAGCGGCCTCCTGAGGCAAGAGACCCAGTACTTC.

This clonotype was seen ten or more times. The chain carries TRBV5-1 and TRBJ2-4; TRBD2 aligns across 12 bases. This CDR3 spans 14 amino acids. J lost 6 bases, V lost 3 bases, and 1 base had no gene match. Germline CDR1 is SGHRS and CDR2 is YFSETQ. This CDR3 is CASSSGLAGNIQYF. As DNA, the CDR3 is TGCGCCAGCAGCTCGGGACTAGCGGGAAACATTCAGTACTTC.

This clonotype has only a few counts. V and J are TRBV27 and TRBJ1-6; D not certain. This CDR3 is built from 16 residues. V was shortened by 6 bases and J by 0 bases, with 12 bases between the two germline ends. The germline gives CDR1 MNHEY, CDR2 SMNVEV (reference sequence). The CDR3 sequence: CASRPPGSSYNSPLHF. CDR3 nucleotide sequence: TGTGCCAGCAGGCCCCCCGGGAGCTCCTATAATTCACCCCTCCACTTT.

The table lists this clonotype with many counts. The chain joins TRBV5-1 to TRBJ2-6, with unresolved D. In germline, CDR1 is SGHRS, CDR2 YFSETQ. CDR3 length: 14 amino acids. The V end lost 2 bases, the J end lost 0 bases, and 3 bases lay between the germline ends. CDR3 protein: CASSFDSGANVLTF. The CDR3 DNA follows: TGCGCCAGCAGCTTCGACTCTGGGGCCAACGTCCTGACTTTC.

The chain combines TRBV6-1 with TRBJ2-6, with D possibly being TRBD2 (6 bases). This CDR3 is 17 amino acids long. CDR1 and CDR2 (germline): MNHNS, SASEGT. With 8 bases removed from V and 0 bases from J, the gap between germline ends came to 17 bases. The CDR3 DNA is TGTGCCAGCGAGGGGCGGGGAAGGGGCTCTGGGGCCAACGTCCTGACTTTC. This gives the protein CASEGRGRGSGANVLTF.

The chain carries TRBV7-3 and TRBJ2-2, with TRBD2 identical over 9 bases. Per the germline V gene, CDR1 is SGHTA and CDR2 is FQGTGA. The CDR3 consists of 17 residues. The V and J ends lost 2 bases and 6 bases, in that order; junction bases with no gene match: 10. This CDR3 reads CASSLPGLAGRAGELFF. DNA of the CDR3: TGTGCCAGCAGCTTACCGGGACTAGCTGGTAGGGCCGGGGAGCTGTTTTTT.

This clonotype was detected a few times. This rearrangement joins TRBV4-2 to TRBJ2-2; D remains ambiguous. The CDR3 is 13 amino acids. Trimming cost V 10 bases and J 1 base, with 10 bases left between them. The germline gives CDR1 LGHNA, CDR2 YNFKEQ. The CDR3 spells CAMGHRNTGELFF. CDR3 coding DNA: TGTGCCATGGGCCACAGGAACACCGGGGAGCTGTTTTTT.

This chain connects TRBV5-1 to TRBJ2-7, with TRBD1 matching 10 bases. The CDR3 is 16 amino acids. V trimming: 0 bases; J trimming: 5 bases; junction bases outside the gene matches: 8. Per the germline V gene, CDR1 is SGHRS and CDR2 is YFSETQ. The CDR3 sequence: CASSLGGTGARDEQYV. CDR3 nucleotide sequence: TGCGCCAGCAGCTTGGGTGGGACAGGGGCGAGGGACGAGCAGTACGTC.

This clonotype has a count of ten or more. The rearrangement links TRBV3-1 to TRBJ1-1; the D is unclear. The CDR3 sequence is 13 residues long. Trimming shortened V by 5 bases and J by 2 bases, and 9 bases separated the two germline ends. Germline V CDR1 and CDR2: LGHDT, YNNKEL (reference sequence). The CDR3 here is CASSWTGNTEAFF. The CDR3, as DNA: TGTGCCAGCAGCTGGACGGGAAACACTGAAGCTTTCTTT.

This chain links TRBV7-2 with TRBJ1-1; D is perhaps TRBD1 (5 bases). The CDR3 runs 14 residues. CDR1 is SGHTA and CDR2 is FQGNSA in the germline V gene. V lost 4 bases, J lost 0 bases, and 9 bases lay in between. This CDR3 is CASSYRGLNTEAFF. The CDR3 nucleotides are TGTGCCAGCAGCTACCGGGGCCTGAACACTGAAGCTTTCTTT.

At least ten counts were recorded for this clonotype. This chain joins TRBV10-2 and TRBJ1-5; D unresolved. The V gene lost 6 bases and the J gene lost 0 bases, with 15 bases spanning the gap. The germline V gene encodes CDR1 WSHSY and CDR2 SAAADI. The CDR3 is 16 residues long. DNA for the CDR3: TGCGCCAGCAGCGAAACTCGTCCGTATAGCAATCAGCCCCAGCATTTT. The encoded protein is CASSETRPYSNQPQHF.

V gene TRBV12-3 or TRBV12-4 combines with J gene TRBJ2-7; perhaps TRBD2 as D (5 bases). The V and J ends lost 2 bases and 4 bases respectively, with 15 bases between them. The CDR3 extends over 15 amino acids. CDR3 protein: CASSLRWHRGYEQYF. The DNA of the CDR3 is TGTGCCAGCAGTTTACGGTGGCATCGCGGGTACGAGCAGTACTTC.

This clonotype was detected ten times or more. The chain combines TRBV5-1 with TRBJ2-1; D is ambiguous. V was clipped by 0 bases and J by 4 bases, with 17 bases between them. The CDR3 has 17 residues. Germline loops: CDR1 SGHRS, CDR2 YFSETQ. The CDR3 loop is CASSLGILAVDYNEQFF. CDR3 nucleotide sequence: TGCGCCAGCAGCTTGGGAATTCTGGCGGTAGATTACAATGAGCAGTTCTTC.

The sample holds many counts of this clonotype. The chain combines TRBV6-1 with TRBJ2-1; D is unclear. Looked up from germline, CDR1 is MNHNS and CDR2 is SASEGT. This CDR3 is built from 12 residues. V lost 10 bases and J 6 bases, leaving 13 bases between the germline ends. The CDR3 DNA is TGTGCCACTGAAGGGCCTAGCAATGAGCAGTTCTTC. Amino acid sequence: CATEGPSNEQFF.

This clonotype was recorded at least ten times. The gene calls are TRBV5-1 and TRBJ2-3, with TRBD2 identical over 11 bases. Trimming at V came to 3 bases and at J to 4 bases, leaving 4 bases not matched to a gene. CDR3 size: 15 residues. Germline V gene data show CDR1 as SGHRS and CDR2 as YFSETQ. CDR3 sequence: CASSYSGGASDTQYF. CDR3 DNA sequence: TGCGCCAGCAGCTATAGCGGGGGGGCCTCAGATACGCAGTATTTT.